This T cell receptor beta chain was obtained from a study of T cell responses to AZD1222 COVID-19 vaccine. Some clones are missing from TCRdb's copy, which holds only in-frame ones; the method was immunoSEQ multiplex PCR. Of approximately 100,000 clones in the sample, more than 90% were seen once. The CDR3 is 17 residues long. Germline loops: CDR1 SGHTA, CDR2 FQGNSA. Trimming removed 2 bases from V and 2 bases from J, with 16 bases in between. The sample consisted of peripheral blood, taken on day 0 of AZD1222 vaccination. This TCR was sampled from an adult in good health. V is TRBV7-2 and J is TRBJ1-3; the D is unclear. The CDR3 sequence is CASSLRPAGDPGNTIYF. DNA for the CDR3: TGTGCCAGCAGCTTACGGCCGGCGGGCGACCCTGGAAACACCATATATTTT.